This TCR beta chain was retrieved from a study of T cell responses to AZD1222 COVID-19 vaccine. Study-wide background: Investigators merged groups given second doses at roughly 4 or roughly 12 weeks.

To note about this clone: As yet, its antigen is unknown.

General study results and limits: The study found vaccine-associated CD4 TCRs spanning spike, dominant at 160-218 and 743-854. The study identified only 6 or 7 AZD1222 recipients as seropositive at baseline. Nearly half of spike-specific TCRs reportedly target variant regions that are unmutated in the B.1.351 and B.1.1.7 variants.

Data came from immunoSEQ multiplex PCR; TCRdb stores just in-frame clones and leaves some out. The sample yields around 130,000 clones, about 89% seen once. The CDR3 totals 15 residues. Losses at the gene ends were 2 bases for V and 7 bases for J; bases not matched to a gene: 5. CDR1 and CDR2 from the germline V gene are MNHNS and SASEGT. The specimen comprised peripheral blood, sampled on day 0 of AZD1222 vaccination. This sequence was found in an adult in good health. The V gene is TRBV6-1, the J gene TRBJ1-6; 7 nucleotides match TRBD1. This CDR3 reads CASSELQGWNSPLHF. In DNA form, the CDR3 reads TGTGCCAGCAGTGAACTACAGGGGTGGAATTCACCCCTCCACTTT.